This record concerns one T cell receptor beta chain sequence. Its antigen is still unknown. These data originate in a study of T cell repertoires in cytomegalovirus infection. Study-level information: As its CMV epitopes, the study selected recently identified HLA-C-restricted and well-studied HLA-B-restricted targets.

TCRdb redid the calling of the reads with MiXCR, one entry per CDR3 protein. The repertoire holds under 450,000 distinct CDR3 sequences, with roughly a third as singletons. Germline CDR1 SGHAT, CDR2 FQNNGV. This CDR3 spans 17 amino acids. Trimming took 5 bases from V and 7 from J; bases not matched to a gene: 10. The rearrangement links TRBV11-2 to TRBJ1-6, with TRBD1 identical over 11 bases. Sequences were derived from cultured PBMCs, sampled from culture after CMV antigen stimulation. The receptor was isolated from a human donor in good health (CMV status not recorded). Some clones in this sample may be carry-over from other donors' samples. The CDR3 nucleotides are TGTGCCAGCAGCCCGGGACAGGGGGGGTCGCGCAATTCACCCCTCCACTTT. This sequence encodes CASSPGQGGSRNSPLHF.